This T cell receptor (beta chain) was recorded in a study of OX40 agonist ivuxolimab in advanced cancers. As for the study in general: Each dose-escalation patient presented with hepatocellular carcinoma, melanoma, renal cell or head and neck cancer. Approximately 41% of patients had received prior checkpoint inhibitor therapy.

About this clone itself: The antigen remains unidentified.

Study results and caveats: In the expanded peripheral T cells, antigen specificity was never determined.

The V gene end was trimmed by 4 bases and the J gene end by 3 bases; junction bases not matched to a gene: 5. Per the germline V gene, CDR1 is SGHDT and CDR2 is YYEEEE. The CDR3 is 15 residues long. Profiled with immunoSEQ multiplex PCR; TCRdb holds only in-frame clones, not every one. The sample holds 50,000 to 65,000 clones, 65% to 85% seen once. J is TRBJ1-2 and V is TRBV5-6; 11 nucleotides line up with TRBD1. This sample comprised CD4+ or CD8+ T cells sorted from blood, obtained in a trial of the OX40 agonist ivuxolimab. This TCR derives from an adult with an advanced solid tumor such as melanoma, head and neck, liver or kidney cancer. In DNA form, the CDR3 reads TGTGCCAGCAGCGAGCCGGACAGGGGGCACTATGGCTACACCTTC. Protein product: CASSEPDRGHYGYTF.